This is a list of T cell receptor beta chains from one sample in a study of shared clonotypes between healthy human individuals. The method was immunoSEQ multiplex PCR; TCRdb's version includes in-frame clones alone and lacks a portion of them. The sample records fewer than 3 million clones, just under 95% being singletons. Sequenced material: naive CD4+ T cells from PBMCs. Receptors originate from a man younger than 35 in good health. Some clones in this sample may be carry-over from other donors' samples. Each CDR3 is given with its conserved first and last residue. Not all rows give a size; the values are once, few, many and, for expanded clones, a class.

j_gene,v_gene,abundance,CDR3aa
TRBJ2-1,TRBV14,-,CASSQVLGTLFDEQFF
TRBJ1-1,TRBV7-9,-,CASSLGREAFF
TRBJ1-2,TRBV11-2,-,CASSLDRGDGYTF
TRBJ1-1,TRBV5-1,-,CASSVGQGTDTEAFF
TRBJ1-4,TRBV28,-,CASSPRGGTGDEKLFF
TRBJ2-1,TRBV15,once,CATSARGLAYNEQFF
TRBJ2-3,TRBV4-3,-,CASSQVGTDTQYF
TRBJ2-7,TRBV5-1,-,CASRRGTSGTYEQYF
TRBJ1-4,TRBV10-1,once,CASSESGATNEKLFF
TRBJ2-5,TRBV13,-,CASSLEPKIFGRANEETQYF
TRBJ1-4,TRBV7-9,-,CASSTSMGQGEKLFF